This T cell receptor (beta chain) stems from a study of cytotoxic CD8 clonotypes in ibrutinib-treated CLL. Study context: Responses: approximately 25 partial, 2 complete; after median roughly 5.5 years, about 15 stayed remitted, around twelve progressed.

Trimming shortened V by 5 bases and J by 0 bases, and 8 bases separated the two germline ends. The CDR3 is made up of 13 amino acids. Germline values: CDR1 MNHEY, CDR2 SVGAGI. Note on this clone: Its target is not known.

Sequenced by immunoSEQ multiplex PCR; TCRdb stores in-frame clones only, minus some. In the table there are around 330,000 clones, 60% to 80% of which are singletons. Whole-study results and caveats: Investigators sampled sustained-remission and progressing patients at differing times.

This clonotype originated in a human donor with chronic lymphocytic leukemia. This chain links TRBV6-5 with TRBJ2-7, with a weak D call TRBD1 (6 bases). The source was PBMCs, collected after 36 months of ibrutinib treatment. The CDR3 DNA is TGTGCCAGCAGTGGACAGAGCTCCTACGAGCAGTACTTC. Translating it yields CASSGQSSYEQYF.